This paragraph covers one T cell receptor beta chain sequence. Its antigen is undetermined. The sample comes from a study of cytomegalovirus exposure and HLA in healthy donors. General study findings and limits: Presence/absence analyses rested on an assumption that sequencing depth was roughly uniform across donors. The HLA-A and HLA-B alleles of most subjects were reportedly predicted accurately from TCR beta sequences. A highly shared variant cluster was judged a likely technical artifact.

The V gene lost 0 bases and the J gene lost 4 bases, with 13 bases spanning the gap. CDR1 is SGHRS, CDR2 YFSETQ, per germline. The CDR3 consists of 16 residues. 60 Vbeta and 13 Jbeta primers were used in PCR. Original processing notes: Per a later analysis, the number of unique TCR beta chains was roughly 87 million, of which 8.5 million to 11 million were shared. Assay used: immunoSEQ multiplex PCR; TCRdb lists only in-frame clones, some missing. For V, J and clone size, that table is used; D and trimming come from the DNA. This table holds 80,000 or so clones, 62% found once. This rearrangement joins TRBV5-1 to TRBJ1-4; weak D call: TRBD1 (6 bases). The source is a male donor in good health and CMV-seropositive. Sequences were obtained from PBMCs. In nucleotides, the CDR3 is TGCGCCAGCAGCTTGGGTCACAGGGATCTTAATGAAAAACTGTTTTTT. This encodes CASSLGHRDLNEKLFF.